Listed below are T cell receptor beta chains from one sample, sequenced in a study of beta chain features in type 1 diabetes. Profiling relied on immunoSEQ multiplex PCR, and the TCRdb table lists in-frame clones only, not all of them. This sample has 900,000 or so clones; 15% to 20% occur once, and the top ten carry 0.02% to 0.025%. Source material: naive CD4+ T cells from blood. The receptors stem from a woman in her late teens or twenties in good health. The CDR3 runs from the conserved cysteine through the conserved F or W. A D gene is named only where the DNA matches it firmly. Size is stated for part of the rows, as once, few or many counts, or as a class when the clone is expanded.

d_call	j_call	v_call	cdr3_length	clone_size	cdr3_nt	cdr3_aa
-	TRBJ2-1	TRBV5-1	18	few	TGCGCCAGCAGTATGAACCTTGGGGGAGACGCGGGGACAATGAAGCAGTTCTTC	CASSMNLGGDAGTMKQFF
-	TRBJ2-3	TRBV4-3	16	-	TGCGCCAGCAGCCAAGATCCAAAAGCTAGCACAGATACGCAGTATTTT	CASSQDPKASTDTQYF
TRBD2	TRBJ2-1	TRBV2	16	few	TGTGCCAGCAGGGCGAGCGGGACCTTCACGGGGAATGAGCAGTTCTTC	CASRASGTFTGNEQFF
-	TRBJ2-7	TRBV27	11	-	TGTGCCAGCAGTTTAGGGGTCGAGCAGTACTTC	CASSLGVEQYF
-	TRBJ2-5	TRBV5-1	17	once	TGCGCCAGCAGCCCGCCCCCGCCCAGCGGCCTCCAAGAGACCCAGTACTTC	CASSPPPPSGLQETQYF
-	TRBJ2-7	TRBV5-1	16	few	TGCGCCAGCAGCTTCTCCTTAGGGGCAGCCCCCTACGAGCAGTACTTC	CASSFSLGAAPYEQYF
-	TRBJ2-1	TRBV28	15	few	TGTGCCAGCAGTTTCCTCCTAGCCGAGGTTGGTGAGCAGTTCTTC	CASSFLLAEVGEQFF
-	TRBJ2-7	TRBV28	12	-	TGTGCCAGCAGTTTATACCGAGGGGAGCAGTACTTC	CASSLYRGEQYF
TRBD2	TRBJ2-2	TRBV10-2	14	-	TGCGCCAGCAGACTAGCGGGAGGCGGAGGGGAGCTGTTTTTT	CASRLAGGGGELFF
-	TRBJ1-4	TRBV29-1	14	few	TGCAGCGTTGAAGTCGGGGGTATAGGGGAAAAACTGTTTTTT	CSVEVGGIGEKLFF
-	TRBJ1-2	TRBV20-1	11	few	TGCAGTGCTAGTGAGGGGAATGGCTACACCTTC	CSASEGNGYTF
-	TRBJ1-2	TRBV5-1	15	-	TGCGCCAGCAGCTTGGCGGCAGCCGCTAACTATGGCTACACCTTC	CASSLAAAANYGYTF
TRBD1	TRBJ2-1	TRBV19	20	-	TGTGCCAGTAGTATAGCTTCCCGGGGGCACAGGGGGCGATTCGGCAATGAGCAGTTCTTC	CASSIASRGHRGRFGNEQFF
TRBD1	TRBJ1-1	TRBV2	14	few	TGTGCCAGCAGTGAAAGACAGGGTCACACTGAAGCTTTCTTT	CASSERQGHTEAFF
TRBD2	TRBJ2-3	TRBV9	16	-	TGTGCCAGCAAACCAGGCAGCGGGAGGGGGGCAGATACGCAGTATTTT	CASKPGSGRGADTQYF
TRBD2	TRBJ2-7	TRBV28	13	-	TGTGCCAGCATGGTAACTAGCGGGAACGAGCAGTACTTC	CASMVTSGNEQYF
-	TRBJ1-1	TRBV28	13	-	TGTGCCAGCATTCTGTGGGAGGGAACTGAAGCTTTCTTT	CASILWEGTEAFF
TRBD2	TRBJ2-5	TRBV5-1	15	-	TGCGCCAGCAGCTCCCCGGGGGGGCTCCAAGAGACCCAGTACTTC	CASSSPGGLQETQYF
-	TRBJ2-4	TRBV6-4	15	-	TGTGCCAGCAGTGAGAGGGAAATAGCCAAAAACATTCAGTACTTC	CASSEREIAKNIQYF
TRBD2	TRBJ2-7	TRBV5-4	13	few	TGTGCCAGCAGCTCCGCGGGGGGGGCCGAGCAGTACTTC	CASSSAGGAEQYF
TRBD1	TRBJ1-4	TRBV18	14	few	TGTGCCAGCTCACCACAGACAGGGGGAGAAAAACTGTTTTTT	CASSPQTGGEKLFF
TRBD2	TRBJ2-7	TRBV7-9	15	-	TGTGCCAGCAGCTCAACTAGCGGGATTATCCACGAGCAGTACTTC	CASSSTSGIIHEQYF
-	TRBJ2-7	TRBV5-4	16	-	TGTGCCAGCAGCTCGGGGGCTTCAGGGGACTACTACGAGCAGTACTTC	CASSSGASGDYYEQYF
-	TRBJ2-1	TRBV18	14	-	TGTGCCAGCTCACCACGGCAGGCCTACAATGAGCAGTTCTTC	CASSPRQAYNEQFF
TRBD1	TRBJ2-3	TRBV5-6	17	-	TGTGCCAGCAGCTTGTTTTGGGGACAGGGGAGCTCAGATACGCAGTATTTT	CASSLFWGQGSSDTQYF
-	TRBJ2-6	TRBV7-2	17	few	TGTGCCAGCAGCTTAAGGCCCCAGACCTCTGGGGCCAACGTCCTGACTTTC	CASSLRPQTSGANVLTF
-	TRBJ2-7	TRBV9	14	-	TGTGCCAGCAGCGTAGATAATCGAGGGGCTAGACTGTACTTC	CASSVDNRGARLYF
-	TRBJ2-7	TRBV5-1	17	-	TGCGCCAGCAGCTTGGGGCCAGGGAGTAACGGTGCCTACGAGCAGTACTTC	CASSLGPGSNGAYEQYF
TRBD2	TRBJ2-1	TRBV25-1	18	few	TGTGCCAGCAGTGAATGGGGACGACTAGCGGGAGTCGGGAATGAGCAGTTCTTC	CASSEWGRLAGVGNEQFF
-	TRBJ2-5	TRBV7-2	17	-	TGTGCCAGCAGCTTATTCGCCCGGGGCAGCCTACAAGAGACCCAGTACTTC	CASSLFARGSLQETQYF
TRBD2	TRBJ2-7	TRBV4-2	15	few	TGTGCCAGCAGCCAAGGGGGGACTAGTGGCTATGAGCAGTACTTC	CASSQGGTSGYEQYF
TRBD2	TRBJ2-2	TRBV4-3	16	few	TGCGCCAGCAGCCAAGGATCGGGAGGGCACACCGGGGAGCTGTTTTTT	CASSQGSGGHTGELFF
TRBD2	TRBJ2-7	TRBV11-2	18	-	TGTGCCAGCAGCTTAGAGGTGGCGGCTAGCGGTTACTCCTACGAGCAGTACTTC	CASSLEVAASGYSYEQYF
-	TRBJ1-3	TRBV5-1	15	-	TGCGCCAGCAGCTTTTGGAGTGGGGCGGGAAACACCATATATTTT	CASSFWSGAGNTIYF
TRBD2	TRBJ2-3	TRBV2	16	few	TGTGCCAGCGCCCTAGCGGGAGGTAACCTGGCAGATACGCAGTATTTT	CASALAGGNLADTQYF
-	TRBJ2-4	TRBV2	14	-	TGTGCCAGCAGCCCCAACCGGGGCCGAAACATTCAGTACTTC	CASSPNRGRNIQYF
-	TRBJ2-3	TRBV10-3	14	-	TGTGCCATCAGGACCCAAGGGGTTGGTGATACGCAGTATTTT	CAIRTQGVGDTQYF
-	TRBJ1-1	TRBV15	14	-	TGTGCCACCAGCAGGGCCTTTCTGAACACTGAAGCTTTCTTT	CATSRAFLNTEAFF
-	TRBJ2-1	TRBV7-9	16	-	TGTGCCAGCAGCTTACTTCCGCCACTACGGGTCGATGAGCAGTTCTTC	CASSLLPPLRVDEQFF
-	TRBJ1-4	TRBV15	16	-	TGTGCCACCAGCAGAGATCCTAAGGCAGGATCTGAAAAACTGTTTTTT	CATSRDPKAGSEKLFF
TRBD2	TRBJ2-3	TRBV27	16	few	TGTGCCAGCAGTTTATCACTAGCGGGAGGCACAGATACGCAGTATTTT	CASSLSLAGGTDTQYF
TRBD1	TRBJ2-1	TRBV6-6	16	-	TGTGCCAGCAGTTACTCGAAGGGACAGGGGAACAATGAGCAGTTCTTC	CASSYSKGQGNNEQFF
-	TRBJ1-2	TRBV19	15	-	TGTGCCAGTAGTATAGAGACAGGCGATGAATATGGCTACACCTTC	CASSIETGDEYGYTF
-	TRBJ2-1	TRBV15	17	-	TGTGCCACCAGCGGAACAAGACAGGCTAGCTCCTACAATGAGCAGTTCTTC	CATSGTRQASSYNEQFF
-	TRBJ2-3	TRBV9	15	few	TGTGCCAGCAGCGTGGGGACTCTCCGCACAGATACGCAGTATTTT	CASSVGTLRTDTQYF
-	TRBJ2-2	TRBV6-6	16	few	TGTGCCAGCAGTAGACTAGGGGCAGGTGGCACCGGGGAGCTGTTTTTT	CASSRLGAGGTGELFF
-	TRBJ1-1	TRBV7-9	14	-	TGTGCCAGCAGCTTAACAGGGAGTAGCACTGAAGCTTTCTTT	CASSLTGSSTEAFF
-	TRBJ2-1	TRBV5-6	12	few	TGTGCCAGCAGTTCGATAGGAAATGAGCAGTTCTTC	CASSSIGNEQFF
-	TRBJ1-3	TRBV5-8	14	few	TGTGCCAGCAGCCTCGGGAGCTCTGGAAACACCATATATTTT	CASSLGSSGNTIYF
-	TRBJ2-3	TRBV13	16	-	TGTGCCACCACGATGCGGCTAGCCCACAACACAGATACGCAGTATTTT	CATTMRLAHNTDTQYF
-	TRBJ2-7	TRBV7-8	13	-	TGTGCCAGCAGCTCACACCTTGTCTACGAGCAGTACTTC	CASSSHLVYEQYF
TRBD2	TRBJ2-1	TRBV6-6	15	-	TGTGCCAGCAGTTACTCTCGAGCGGGAGACAATGAGCAGTTCTTC	CASSYSRAGDNEQFF
-	TRBJ2-4	TRBV7-2	17	-	TGTGCCAGCAGCTTACGTGAAAGCCTAGCCGCCAAAAACATTCAGTACTTC	CASSLRESLAAKNIQYF
-	TRBJ2-2	TRBV29-1	13	few	TGCAGCGGACGCGGCCCGAACACCGGGGAGCTGTTTTTT	CSGRGPNTGELFF
-	TRBJ2-7	TRBV18	13	-	TGTGCCAGCTCACGACTGGAGAAGAGCGAGCAGTACTTC	CASSRLEKSEQYF